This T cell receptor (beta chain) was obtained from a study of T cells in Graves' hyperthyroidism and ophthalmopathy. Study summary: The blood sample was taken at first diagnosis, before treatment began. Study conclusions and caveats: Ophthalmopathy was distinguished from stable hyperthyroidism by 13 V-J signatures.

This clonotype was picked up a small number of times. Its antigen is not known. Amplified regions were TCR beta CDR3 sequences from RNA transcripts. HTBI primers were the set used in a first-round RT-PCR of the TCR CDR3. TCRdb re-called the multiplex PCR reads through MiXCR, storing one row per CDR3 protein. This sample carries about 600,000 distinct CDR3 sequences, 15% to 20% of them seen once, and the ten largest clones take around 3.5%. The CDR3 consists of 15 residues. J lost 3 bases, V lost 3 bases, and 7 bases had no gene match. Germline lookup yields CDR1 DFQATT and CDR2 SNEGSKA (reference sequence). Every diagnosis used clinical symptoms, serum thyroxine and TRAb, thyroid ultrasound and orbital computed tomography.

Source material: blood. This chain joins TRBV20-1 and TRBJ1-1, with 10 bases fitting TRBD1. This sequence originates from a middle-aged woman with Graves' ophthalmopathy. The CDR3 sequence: CSARGTGVGDTEAFF. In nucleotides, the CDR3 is TGCAGTGCTAGGGGGACAGGGGTCGGGGACACTGAAGCTTTCTTT.